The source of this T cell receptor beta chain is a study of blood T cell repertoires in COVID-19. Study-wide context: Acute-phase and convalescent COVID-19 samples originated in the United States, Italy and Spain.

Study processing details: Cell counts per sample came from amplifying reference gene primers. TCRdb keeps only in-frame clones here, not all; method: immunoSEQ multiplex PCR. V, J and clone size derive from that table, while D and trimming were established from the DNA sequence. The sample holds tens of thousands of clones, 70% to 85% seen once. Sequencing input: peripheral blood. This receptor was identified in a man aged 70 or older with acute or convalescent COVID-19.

Here the CDR3 reads CASRLTRVYNEQFF. Written as DNA, the CDR3 is TGTGCCAGCAGGCTTACCCGGGTCTACAATGAGCAGTTCTTC. V is TRBV6-5 and J is TRBJ2-1; D gene ambiguous. Trimming stripped 6 bases from V and 3 bases from J, with 12 bases between. CDR3 length: 14 residues. Per the germline V gene, CDR1 is MNHEY and CDR2 is SVGAGI.